One and the same sample provided the 27 T cell receptor beta chains below, sequenced in a study of T cells after yellow fever vaccination. A single record per CDR3 protein comes from TCRdb applying MiXCR to the 5' RACE reads. Here the sample spans around 180,000 distinct CDR3 sequences, approximately 6.2% being singletons. Sequences were derived from CD4+ T cells sorted from PBMCs, sampled on the day of the first yellow fever vaccination. The receptors were sampled from a man between 18 and 29 years old who received the YFV17D yellow fever vaccine.

The V and J genes are TRBV30 and TRBJ1-5, with D possibly TRBD1 on 6 matching bases. Germline CDR1 and CDR2: GTSNPN and SVGIG (reference sequence). The CDR3 consists of 15 residues. V was trimmed by 3 bases and J by 4 bases, leaving 16 bases between them. The CDR3 DNA reads TGTGCCTGGAGATCCCCAGGGGCCTTAAATCAGCCCCAGCATTTT. The encoded protein is CAWRSPGALNQPQHF.

This clonotype was recorded at least ten times. V is TRBV11-2 and J is TRBJ2-7; 15 nucleotides match TRBD2. Germline CDR1 is SGHAT and CDR2 is FQNNGV. V lost 1 base to trimming and J lost 2 bases; unmatched junction nucleotides: 3. There are 17 residues in the CDR3. The CDR3 sequence is CASSLGGLAGGTYEQYF. The CDR3 coding sequence is TGTGCCAGCAGCTTAGGGGGACTAGCGGGGGGCACCTACGAGCAGTACTTC. Based on the CDR3 plus reference TRBV11-2 and TRBJ2-7, the full variable domain is EAGVAQSPRYKIIEKRQSVAFWCNPISGHATLYWYQQILGQGPKLLIQFQNNGVVDDSQLPKDRFSAERLKGVDSTLKIQPAKLEDSAVYLCASSLGGLAGGTYEQYFGPGTRLTVT.

In its sample, this clonotype was seen a few times. The chain carries TRBV7-6 and TRBJ2-7, with 7 nucleotides matching TRBD1. The ends lost 4 bases at V and 5 bases at J; junction bases unmatched: 5. There are 13 residues in the CDR3. CDR1 SGHVS and CDR2 FNYEAQ come from the germline V gene. In DNA, the CDR3 is TGTGCCAGCAGCTCCGACAGGGCCAACGAGCAGTACTTC. This sequence encodes CASSSDRANEQYF.

This clonotype was counted between two and nine times. This sequence joins TRBV24-1 and TRBJ2-6; D not certain. V shed 11 bases and J shed 0 bases, with 7 bases lying between them. The CDR3 is 13 amino acids. Germline CDR1 and CDR2: KGHDR and SFDVKD. The CDR3 nucleotides read TGTGCCATCGCGACCTCTGGGGCCAACGTCCTGACTTTC. Protein: CAIATSGANVLTF.

This clonotype has ten or more counts. The chain has TRBV7-2 and TRBJ2-7; no clear D gene. Germline lookup yields CDR1 SGHTA and CDR2 FQGNSA. There are 11 residues in the CDR3. Trimming cost V 5 bases and J 3 bases, with 5 bases left between them. CDR3 DNA: TGTGCCAGCAGCCCTCACTACGAGCAGTACTTC. As protein: CASSPHYEQYF.

The rearrangement uses TRBV5-1 and TRBJ1-6; D perhaps matches TRBD1 (6 bases). V gave up 5 bases and J gave up 0 bases, with 12 bases separating them. CDR3 length equals 16 residues. Germline V gene sequence: CDR1 SGHRS, CDR2 YFSETQ. The CDR3 here is CASRTQGGSYNSPLHF. As DNA, the CDR3 is TGCGCCAGCAGGACACAGGGCGGCTCCTATAATTCACCCCTCCACTTT.

This clonotype was recorded at least ten times. The rearrangement links TRBV7-9 to TRBJ1-5; tentative D call: TRBD1 (5 bases). CDR1 and CDR2 (germline): SEHNR, FQNEAQ (reference sequence). This CDR3 is built from 15 residues. The germline V and J ends were trimmed by 4 bases and 4 bases, with 14 bases remaining between them. The CDR3 spells CASSSQGMGNQPQHF. The CDR3 bases are TGTGCCAGCAGCTCCCAGGGCATGGGGAATCAGCCCCAGCATTTT.

This clonotype has at least ten counts. The chain is built from TRBV11-3 and TRBJ2-1; 11 bases agree with TRBD1. Germline values: CDR1 SGHNT, CDR2 YENEEA. V gave up 8 bases and J gave up 9 bases; unmatched junction bases: 9. This CDR3 has 14 residues. In DNA form, the CDR3 reads TGTGCCAGCGCCCTGGACAGGGGGCATGGTGAGCAGTTCTTC. Translating gives CASALDRGHGEQFF.

This clonotype was counted ten times or more. CDR3 coding DNA: TGTGCCAGCAGCCAGGGACATCGAAACACCATATATTTT. It is translated as CASSQGHRNTIYF. The V gene is TRBV4-2, the J gene TRBJ1-3, with D possibly TRBD1 on 6 matching bases. CDR3 size: 13 residues. V lost 3 bases, J lost 5 bases, and 8 bases lay in between. Germline CDR1 reads LGHNA; CDR2 reads YNFKEQ.

The chain couples TRBV12-3 or TRBV12-4 to TRBJ2-2, with 8 bases aligning to TRBD2. The J segment lost 4 bases and the V segment lost 6 bases, leaving 4 bases of the junction unmatched. CDR3 length equals 14 residues. CDR3 sequence reads: CASSPGGGTGELFF. DNA of the CDR3: TGTGCCAGCAGCCCGGGGGGGGGCACCGGGGAGCTGTTTTTT.

The chain combines TRBV7-2 with TRBJ1-3; D gene unclear. V dropped 3 bases and J dropped 0 bases, with 9 bases sitting between them. This CDR3 is 15 amino acids long. Germline loops: CDR1 SGHTA, CDR2 FQGNSA. The CDR3 DNA reads TGTGCCAGCAGCTTCGGCTTCGTCTCTGGAAACACCATATATTTT. This codes for CASSFGFVSGNTIYF.

In its sample, this clonotype was seen many times. CDR3 DNA sequence: TGCGCCAGCAGCCAAGATACAGGGGCTATTCCCGAGCAGTACTTC. This gives the protein CASSQDTGAIPEQYF. The chain combines TRBV4-3 with TRBJ2-7; 7 bases map to TRBD1. CDR1 is LGHNA and CDR2 is YSLEER in the germline V gene. The V gene end was trimmed by 0 bases and the J gene end by 6 bases; junction bases not matched to a gene: 8. The CDR3 runs 15 residues.

There are many counts of this clonotype. J is TRBJ1-4 and V is TRBV3-1; D not resolved. The CDR3 is 14 residues long. CDR1 is LGHDT and CDR2 is YNNKEL in the germline V gene (reference sequence). Trimming left V 0 bases short and J 10 bases short, with 12 bases between. CDR3 sequence (DNA): TGTGCCAGCAGCCAAGATCTTGGGTTCGGAAAACTGTTTTTT. This gives the protein CASSQDLGFGKLFF.

This clonotype has ten or more counts. The J gene is TRBJ2-1, the V gene TRBV7-6; possibly TRBD2 for D (5 bases). The CDR3 loop spans 14 amino acids. The V end was cut by 3 bases, the J end by 0 bases, with 6 bases between. Germline V gene lookup returns CDR1 SGHVS and CDR2 FNYEAQ. The DNA for the CDR3 is TGTGCCAGCAGCTTCGACTACTCCTACAATGAGCAGTTCTTC. Translated, it gives CASSFDYSYNEQFF.

This chain joins TRBV5-1 and TRBJ1-1, with TRBD1 matching over 7 bases. V was pared by 0 bases and J by 3 bases, with 5 bases of the junction left unmatched. The CDR3 consists of 15 residues. Germline V gives CDR1 SGHRS, CDR2 YFSETQ. CDR3 DNA: TGCGCCAGCAGCTTGGCTTTTCAGGGGGACACTGAAGCTTTCTTT. Translated, it gives CASSLAFQGDTEAFF.

This clonotype was counted many times. This chain uses TRBV5-5 with TRBJ2-1; unclear D gene. The ends were cut back, 1 base at V and 0 bases at J, with 11 bases in the middle. This CDR3 contains 16 residues. The V gene's germline CDR1 is SGHKS and CDR2 YYEKEE (reference sequence). CDR3 residues: CASSLRWSVSYNEQFF. CDR3 DNA: TGTGCCAGCAGCTTGCGGTGGTCCGTCTCCTACAATGAGCAGTTCTTC. Combining the CDR3 with reference TRBV5-5 and TRBJ2-1 gives the whole variable domain DAGVTQSPTHLIKTRGQQVTLRCSPISGHKSVSWYQQVLGQGPQFIFQYYEKEERGRGNFPDRFSARQFPNYSSELNVNALLLGDSALYLCASSLRWSVSYNEQFFGPGTRLTVL.

This clonotype was seen more than once but under ten times. This chain joins TRBV13 and TRBJ1-5, with 8 bases that match TRBD1. The trim removed 4 bases at V and 4 bases at J, leaving 6 bases unmatched. The CDR3 has 15 amino acids. Germline CDR1 PRHDT, CDR2 FYEKMQ (reference sequence). CDR3: CASSSSDRGNQPQHF. The DNA for the CDR3 is TGTGCCAGCAGCTCCAGCGACAGGGGAAATCAGCCCCAGCATTTT.

This clonotype was counted between two and nine times. The chain is built from TRBV5-1 and TRBJ2-5; D ambiguous. V was trimmed by 1 base and J by 2 bases, leaving 6 bases between them. CDR1 is SGHRS and CDR2 is YFSETQ in the germline V gene. The CDR3 loop spans 13 amino acids. This chain's CDR3 is CASSLSIQETQYF. The DNA of the CDR3 is TGCGCCAGCAGCTTGAGTATTCAAGAGACCCAGTACTTC.

This clonotype has ten or more counts. The rearrangement uses TRBV6-5 and TRBJ2-3; TRBD2 matches at 13 bases. With 2 bases clipped from V and 10 bases from J, the junction kept 15 bases outside the gene matches. Germline CDR1 and CDR2: MNHEY and SVGAGI. The CDR3 is made up of 18 amino acids. The CDR3 is CASSYEGLAGFVLVPQYF. The CDR3, as DNA: TGTGCCAGCAGTTACGAGGGACTAGCGGGGTTCGTCCTAGTTCCGCAGTATTTT.

This clonotype was found many times. The chain combines TRBV3-1 with TRBJ2-7; D uncertain. The germline gives CDR1 LGHDT, CDR2 YNNKEL (reference sequence). Trimming removed 11 bases from V and 3 bases from J, with 11 bases in between. This CDR3 has 11 residues. CDR3 in amino acids: CAVSINYEQYF. CDR3 DNA sequence: TGTGCCGTCTCCATAAACTACGAGCAGTACTTC.

The chain couples TRBV6-6 to TRBJ2-1; D call uncertain. The V end lost 2 bases, the J end lost 5 bases, and 1 base lay between the germline ends. This CDR3 spans 11 amino acids. CDR1 is MNHNY, CDR2 SVGAGI, per germline (reference sequence). CDR3 bases: TGTGCCAGCAGTTACGACAATGAGCAGTTCTTC. Translation gives CASSYDNEQFF.

V gene TRBV5-1 combines with J gene TRBJ2-5, with a possible D match to TRBD2 (5 bases). V was trimmed by 0 bases and J by 4 bases, leaving 13 bases between them. This CDR3 has 15 amino acids. Germline assignment: CDR1 SGHRS and CDR2 YFSETQ. CDR3 nucleotides: TGCGCCAGCAGCTTGGCTCTAGCAGCCCCAGAGACCCAGTACTTC. Its translation: CASSLALAAPETQYF.

In this sample, this clonotype turned up a few times. The chain combines TRBV2 with TRBJ1-2; D perhaps matches TRBD1 (5 bases). Germline CDR1 is SNHLY and CDR2 is FYNNEI. Trimming left V 8 bases short and J 8 bases short, with 15 bases between. CDR3 length: 12 amino acids. CDR3 nucleotides: TGTGCCAGCCTTGGGGTGGGGCGCGGCTACACCTTC. It encodes CASLGVGRGYTF.

This clonotype was observed a handful of times. V is TRBV3-1 and J is TRBJ1-6; the match to TRBD1 covers 8 bases. Trimming took 5 bases from V and 9 from J; bases not matched to a gene: 9. This CDR3 region has 15 residues. Per germline, CDR1 LGHDT and CDR2 YNNKEL (reference sequence). In DNA, the CDR3 is TGTGCCAGCAGCTCGGGGGACAGGAGAGGTTCACCCCTCCACTTT. It translates to CASSSGDRRGSPLHF.

This clonotype appeared a few times. The chain is built from TRBV30 and TRBJ2-7; no clear D. Deletions cut 5 bases from V and 0 bases from J, with 14 bases between. Germline V gene data show CDR1 as GTSNPN and CDR2 as SVGIG (reference sequence). The CDR3 has 14 residues. The CDR3 reads CAWGTGSFSYEQYF. Here the CDR3 DNA reads TGTGCCTGGGGTACCGGGTCCTTCTCCTACGAGCAGTACTTC.

This clonotype was recorded at least ten times. The chain recombines TRBV24-1 with TRBJ2-1; D perhaps matches TRBD2 (6 bases). The CDR3 extends over 16 amino acids. Trimming took 0 bases from V and 0 from J, leaving 8 bases between them. Germline V gene lookup returns CDR1 KGHDR and CDR2 SFDVKD. Here the CDR3 DNA reads TGTGCCACCAGTGATTTGGGGGGGAACTCCTACAATGAGCAGTTCTTC. Its protein is CATSDLGGNSYNEQFF.

This clonotype occurred many times. The gene calls are TRBV7-3 and TRBJ2-2; no reliable D call. The CDR3 runs 16 residues. Germline lookup yields CDR1 SGHTA and CDR2 FQGTGA. Trimming left V 6 bases short and J 4 bases short, with 18 bases between. CDR3 region: CASSPGSGRSTGELFF. CDR3 nucleotides: TGTGCCAGCAGTCCCGGGTCAGGCAGGAGCACCGGGGAGCTGTTTTTT.